This T cell receptor beta chain was recorded in a study of cytomegalovirus exposure and HLA in healthy donors. Study outcomes and limitations: For most TCR beta V segments, an earlier analysis put the productive rate at about 87% or about 30% of the time. Published work reported that the classifier diagnosed cytomegalovirus status with high specificity and sensitivity.

On this clone itself: Its antigen is still unknown.

A multiplex PCR was run with 60 Vbeta primers and 13 Jbeta primers. Authors' analysis steps: Unique TCR beta chains totaled around 86 million in a later count, with around 11 million of them shared. Profiling relied on immunoSEQ multiplex PCR, and the TCRdb table lists in-frame clones only, not all of them. V and J calls and clone size are as listed in that table; D and trimming were resolved from the DNA. The listing contains about 200,000 clones. The receptor's source is a boy aged 5 to 17 in good health and CMV-seronegative. The source material was PBMCs.

The CDR3 nucleotides read TGTGCCAGTTTCAGCGTCGCGAACACCGGGGAGCTGTTTTTT. It translates to CASFSVANTGELFF. J is TRBJ2-2 and V is TRBV7-2; no clear D gene. The CDR3 consists of 14 residues. Trimming cost V 9 bases and J 0 bases, with 11 bases left between them. The germline V gene encodes CDR1 SGHTA and CDR2 FQGNSA.